These 28 T cell receptor beta chains were sequenced from one sample in a study of T-cell memory formation after mild COVID-19. TCRdb analysed the 5' RACE reads with MiXCR anew, one entry per CDR3 protein. The profile covers about 340,000 distinct CDR3 sequences, with around a fifth appearing a single time and 9.5% to 15% taken by the ten largest. The specimen sequenced was PBMCs or a T cell subset sorted from them (not recorded which). Receptors were obtained from an adult woman who had mild COVID-19 (a few samples of this study predate the infection). Cell type and time point are not known.

This clonotype was seen more than once but under ten times. The rearrangement joins TRBV2 to TRBJ2-7, with D possibly being TRBD1 (5 bases). Germline V CDR1 and CDR2: SNHLY, FYNNEI. The CDR3 totals 12 residues. The ends were cut back, 3 bases at V and 3 bases at J, with 6 bases in the middle. The CDR3 here is CASSDRVYEQYF. CDR3 coding DNA: TGTGCCAGCAGTGACAGGGTCTACGAGCAGTACTTC.

The CDR3 reads CASRRGLAGAYEQYF. In nucleotides, the CDR3 is TGTGCCAGCAGGCGTGGACTAGCGGGAGCTTACGAGCAGTACTTC. The gene calls are TRBV6-2 or TRBV6-3 and TRBJ2-7; TRBD2 matches at 13 bases. J was trimmed by 4 bases and V by 6 bases; bases with no gene match: 6. Germline loops: CDR1 MNHEY, CDR2 SVGEGT. The CDR3 totals 15 residues.

The genes are TRBV4-1 and TRBJ1-5; the D is unclear. Germline CDR1 MGHRA, CDR2 YSYEKL. This CDR3 is 16 amino acids long. The ends were cut back, 4 bases at V and 6 bases at J, with 19 bases in the middle. CDR3 amino acids: CASSPMGRSSGQPQHF. The CDR3 DNA sequence: TGCGCCAGCAGCCCCATGGGCAGGTCGTCGGGTCAGCCCCAGCATTTT.

The CDR3 loop is CASSFEAQVDLWGYTF. The CDR3 DNA reads TGTGCCAGCAGCTTCGAGGCACAGGTGGACCTCTGGGGCTACACCTTC. The chain recombines TRBV7-9 with TRBJ1-2, with D perhaps TRBD1 (5 bases). CDR1 and CDR2 from the germline V gene are SEHNR and FQNEAQ (reference sequence). Trimming took 3 bases from V and 8 from J, leaving 22 bases between them. The CDR3 is 16 amino acids.

The chain carries TRBV7-3 and TRBJ2-5, with 8 bases aligning to TRBD2. Germline V gene sequence: CDR1 SGHTA, CDR2 FQGTGA. V lost 5 bases, J lost 5 bases, and 10 bases stayed unmatched. CDR3 length: 15 residues. The CDR3 DNA is TGTGCCAGCAGCCGGAGTAGCGGGACTCGGGAGACCCAGTACTTC. This translates into CASSRSSGTRETQYF.

This clonotype has at least ten counts. This chain links TRBV25-1 with TRBJ2-1; D not certain. Deletions cut 3 bases from V and 9 bases from J, with 6 bases between. The CDR3 covers 11 residues. Germline V lookup: CDR1 MGHDK, CDR2 SYGVNS. The CDR3 DNA reads as TGTGCCAGCAGTGAGAGGAGTGAGCAGTTCTTC. Protein sequence: CASSERSEQFF.

The chain couples TRBV7-2 to TRBJ2-7; no clear D gene. This CDR3 has 16 residues. Germline loops: CDR1 SGHTA, CDR2 FQGNSA. V dropped 1 base and J dropped 2 bases, with 15 bases sitting between them. Here the CDR3 reads CASSLGAVPGAYEQYF. The CDR3 nucleotides are TGTGCCAGCAGCTTAGGGGCGGTCCCGGGCGCCTACGAGCAGTACTTC.

This clonotype was seen only a few times. The chain combines TRBV24-1 with TRBJ2-2; weak D call: TRBD1 (6 bases). This CDR3 has 16 residues. CDR1 KGHDR and CDR2 SFDVKD come from the germline V gene. Trimming pared 3 bases from V and 4 bases from J, leaving 14 bases between. The DNA of the CDR3 is TGTGCCACCAGTGATCGGCAGGGGTCGATCACCGGGGAGCTGTTTTTT. Its translation: CATSDRQGSITGELFF.

This clonotype was seen repeatedly, ten times or more. The chain is built from TRBV7-8 and TRBJ2-3; no clear D. Germline values: CDR1 SGHVS, CDR2 FQNEAQ. Deletions cut 1 base from V and 5 bases from J, with 4 bases between. CDR3 length equals 12 residues. The CDR3 DNA reads as TGTGCCAGCAGCTTAGGAGTAGATACGCAGTATTTT. Its protein product is CASSLGVDTQYF.

V and J are TRBV9 and TRBJ2-5; 11 nucleotides line up with TRBD2. The CDR3 runs 16 residues. V gave up 0 bases and J gave up 4 bases; unmatched junction bases: 5. Germline CDR1 and CDR2: SGDLS and YYNGEE. Written as DNA, the CDR3 is TGTGCCAGCAGCGTAGGACTAGCGGGATTCGGAGAGACCCAGTACTTC. It yields the protein CASSVGLAGFGETQYF. The whole variable domain, filled in from reference TRBV9 and TRBJ2-5, reads DSGVTQTPKHLITATGQRVTLRCSPRSGDLSVYWYQQSLDQGLQFLIQYYNGEERAKGNILERFSAQQFPDLHSELNLSSLELGDSALYFCASSVGLAGFGETQYFGPGTRLLVL.

The rearrangement joins TRBV5-1 to TRBJ2-4; 11 bases fit TRBD2. Looked up from germline, CDR1 is SGHRS and CDR2 is YFSETQ. V lost 4 bases and J lost 8; bases outside the gene matches: 5. This CDR3 is built from 14 residues. CDR3 region: CASSLSGGADIQYF. The DNA for the CDR3 is TGCGCCAGCAGCCTTAGCGGGGGGGCGGACATTCAGTACTTC.

This clonotype was picked up a small number of times. V usage is TRBV11-3 and J usage is TRBJ2-5, with 13 nucleotides matching TRBD2. Per germline, CDR1 SGHNT and CDR2 YENEEA. J was trimmed by 5 bases and V by 3 bases; bases with no gene match: 21. The CDR3 is made up of 21 amino acids. CDR3 loop: CASSFTRWGLAGIADPETQYF. For the CDR3, the DNA is TGTGCCAGCAGCTTCACCCGGTGGGGACTAGCGGGAATCGCCGACCCGGAGACCCAGTACTTC.

J is TRBJ2-7 and V is TRBV7-6; 14 nucleotides agree with TRBD2. The J segment lost 5 bases and the V segment lost 0 bases, leaving 12 bases of the junction unmatched. CDR3 length: 19 amino acids. Germline V gene data show CDR1 as SGHVS and CDR2 as FNYEAQ. CDR3 in amino acids: CASSLALRTSGRWQDEQYF. The CDR3 DNA reads TGTGCCAGCAGCTTAGCCCTAAGGACTAGCGGGAGGTGGCAGGACGAGCAGTACTTC.

As DNA, the CDR3 is TGTGCCAGCAGCTCTACCCCCGAAACCGAGCAGTACTTC. Protein product: CASSSTPETEQYF. The rearrangement joins TRBV7-3 to TRBJ2-7; the D is unclear. CDR1 and CDR2 from the germline V gene are SGHTA and FQGTGA. The length of the CDR3 is 13 residues. V lost 4 bases and J 6 bases, leaving 13 bases between the germline ends. The full variable domain, its missing parts supplied by reference TRBV7-3 and TRBJ2-7, is GAGVSQTPSNKVTEKGKYVELRCDPISGHTALYWYRQSLGQGPEFLIYFQGTGAADDSGLPNDRFFAVRPEGSVSTLKIQRTERGDSAVYLCASSSTPETEQYFGPGTRLTVT.

This clonotype was recorded a few times. The chain has TRBV7-3 and TRBJ1-2, with TRBD1 identical over 10 bases. The trim removed 5 bases at V and 8 bases at J, leaving 11 bases unmatched. The CDR3 has 15 residues. Germline loops: CDR1 SGHTA, CDR2 FQGTGA. The CDR3 reads CASSPRQGARKGYTF. Written as DNA, the CDR3 is TGTGCCAGCAGCCCAAGACAGGGGGCCAGGAAGGGCTACACCTTC.

At least ten counts were recorded for this clonotype. The V call is TRBV10-3, the J call TRBJ2-1; tentatively, D is TRBD2 (6 bases). This CDR3 region has 15 residues. V lost 3 bases and J 7 bases, leaving 16 bases between the germline ends. Germline V gene lookup returns CDR1 ENHRY and CDR2 SYGVKD. CDR3 residues: CAISDQGLAKNEQFF. CDR3 in DNA: TGTGCCATCAGTGATCAGGGACTGGCCAAGAATGAGCAGTTCTTC.

The gene calls are TRBV5-1 and TRBJ2-7, with D hard to call. CDR3 length: 14 amino acids. V was clipped by 1 base and J by 2 bases, with 10 bases between them. CDR1 is SGHRS, CDR2 YFSETQ, per germline. The CDR3 region is CASSLSERTYEQYF. Written as DNA, the CDR3 is TGCGCCAGCAGCTTGTCTGAGAGGACCTACGAGCAGTACTTC.

V and J are TRBV9 and TRBJ2-3; 14 nucleotides match TRBD2. The CDR3 is made up of 16 amino acids. The V and J ends lost 0 bases and 5 bases, in that order; junction bases with no gene match: 2. Germline V gene sequence: CDR1 SGDLS, CDR2 YYNGEE. The CDR3 region has the DNA TGTGCCAGCAGCGTAGACGGGACTAGCGGGAGAGATACGCAGTATTTT. This translates into CASSVDGTSGRDTQYF.

The rearrangement links TRBV9 to TRBJ2-3, with D possibly being TRBD2 (6 bases). CDR3 size: 15 residues. The V end lost 3 bases, the J end lost 6 bases, and 17 bases lay between the germline ends. Germline lookup yields CDR1 SGDLS and CDR2 YYNGEE. The CDR3 reads CASSAWRGGMDTQYF. DNA for the CDR3: TGTGCCAGCAGCGCCTGGCGGGGCGGGATGGATACGCAGTATTTT.

The table lists this clonotype with many counts. The chain has TRBV9 and TRBJ2-7, with a possible D match to TRBD2 (6 bases). The CDR3 has 15 residues. Germline CDR1 SGDLS, CDR2 YYNGEE. V was clipped by 1 base and J by 0 bases, with 11 bases between them. CDR3 residues: CASSVTPTSSYEQYF. The CDR3, as DNA: TGTGCCAGCAGCGTAACTCCGACTAGCTCCTACGAGCAGTACTTC.

The V gene is TRBV6-6, the J gene TRBJ1-2, with a weak D call TRBD1 (6 bases). The CDR3 sequence is 14 residues long. The germline CDR1 and CDR2 sequences are MNHNY and SVGAGI (reference sequence). Trimming pared 4 bases from V and 8 bases from J, leaving 17 bases between. The CDR3 DNA is TGTGCCAGCAGTTCAAAACAGGGAGTAAGGGGCTACACCTTC. Translated: CASSSKQGVRGYTF.

The V gene is TRBV4-3, the J gene TRBJ2-7; D unresolved. This CDR3 contains 13 residues. V was trimmed by 0 bases and J by 4 bases, leaving 7 bases between them. Germline assignment: CDR1 LGHNA and CDR2 YSLEER. In DNA, the CDR3 is TGCGCCAGCAGCCAAGAAACGAGGTACGAGCAGTACTTC. Translation: CASSQETRYEQYF.

This chain connects TRBV25-1 to TRBJ2-2, with a weak D call TRBD2 (6 bases). From germline, CDR1 is MGHDK and CDR2 SYGVNS. The CDR3 has 16 residues. V shed 6 bases and J shed 4 bases, with 18 bases lying between them. CDR3 nucleotides: TGTGCCAGCAGCCCCGGGTCGGGGACTTCCACCGGGGAGCTGTTTTTT. It encodes CASSPGSGTSTGELFF.

The V call is TRBV6-1, the J call TRBJ2-5; D unclear. V shed 2 bases and J shed 5 bases, with 12 bases lying between them. The CDR3 is 14 residues long. From germline, CDR1 is MNHNS and CDR2 SASEGT. The CDR3 DNA reads as TGTGCCAGCAGTGAACGTCGCCATACGGAGACCCAGTACTTC. Amino acid sequence: CASSERRHTETQYF.

This clonotype was picked up a small number of times. V and J are TRBV5-1 and TRBJ2-1; 11 bases map to TRBD2. The CDR3 totals 15 residues. V shed 4 bases and J 4 bases; nucleotides not matched to a gene: 4. Germline CDR1 reads SGHRS; CDR2 reads YFSETQ. CDR3 region: CASSPRLAGYNEQFF. In DNA form, the CDR3 reads TGCGCCAGCAGCCCCCGACTAGCGGGGTACAATGAGCAGTTCTTC.

J is TRBJ2-5 and V is TRBV5-5; 7 nucleotides line up with TRBD1. Per the germline V gene, CDR1 is SGHKS and CDR2 is YYEKEE (reference sequence). The J segment lost 7 bases and the V segment lost 2 bases, leaving 11 bases of the junction unmatched. CDR3 length: 15 amino acids. This CDR3 is CASSFEPTGQVTQYF. The CDR3 region has the DNA TGTGCCAGCAGCTTTGAACCGACAGGGCAGGTGACCCAGTACTTC.

This clonotype appeared a few times. This chain joins TRBV4-1 and TRBJ2-7; D tentatively fits TRBD1 or TRBD2 (5 bases each). V shed 0 bases and J shed 5 bases, with 14 bases lying between them. Germline CDR1 reads MGHRA; CDR2 reads YSYEKL. This CDR3 is 15 amino acids long. The CDR3 nucleotides read TGCGCCAGCAGCCAAGAATTGAGGGGTAGCCACGAGCAGTACTTC. Amino acids: CASSQELRGSHEQYF.

In its sample, this clonotype was seen a few times. DNA of the CDR3: TGTGCCTGGAGTGAACCCCGCGGGGGGGCGAGAGATACGCAGTATTTT. Translation: CAWSEPRGGARDTQYF. This chain links TRBV30 with TRBJ2-3; 9 bases line up with TRBD2. The CDR3 sequence is 16 residues long. CDR1 and CDR2 (germline): GTSNPN, SVGIG (reference sequence). With 1 base clipped from V and 5 bases from J, the junction kept 10 bases outside the gene matches.